Presented here are 27 T cell receptor beta chains from one specimen sequenced in a study of post-analysis software for immune sequencing data. The study, taken as a whole, reports: A handful of TRBV segments were significantly more frequent in patients than in controls. TRBV5-6, TRBV5-1 and TRBV20-1 were among these segments.

Their antigens are not known. cDNA libraries of TCR beta carried unique molecular identifiers. MiXCR, applied by TCRdb to the PCR reads, yields one record per CDR3 protein. The sample includes around 700,000 distinct CDR3 sequences, 59% seen only once; the top ten take 10% to 12%. Sequenced input: blood. The receptors stem from a girl between 2 and 10 years old with multiple sclerosis.

J is TRBJ2-5 and V is TRBV12-3 or TRBV12-4; TRBD2 matches at 15 bases. The ends lost 7 bases at V and 5 bases at J; junction bases unmatched: 8. This CDR3 spans 16 amino acids. The CDR3 is CASTKGGTSGRETQYF. For the CDR3, the DNA is TGTGCCAGCACCAAAGGAGGGACTAGCGGGAGGGAGACCCAGTACTTC.

The V gene is TRBV30, the J gene TRBJ1-2, with D unresolved. This CDR3 spans 14 amino acids. V was cut by 1 base and J by 4 bases, with 13 bases left in between. CDR1 is GTSNPN and CDR2 is SVGIG in the germline V gene (reference sequence). For the CDR3, the DNA is TGTGCCTGGAGTGAGGCCGGCAGACTCTATGGCTACACCTTC. It is translated as CAWSEAGRLYGYTF. The whole variable domain, remainder taken from reference TRBV30 and TRBJ1-2, is SQTIHQWPATLVQPVGSPLSLECTVEGTSNPNLYWYRQAAGRGLQLLFYSVGIGQISSEVPQNLSASRPQDRQFILSSKKLLLSDSGFYLCAWSEAGRLYGYTFGSGTRLTVV.

V gene TRBV20-1 combines with J gene TRBJ2-5; D not certain. The CDR3 is made up of 11 amino acids. V shed 5 bases and J shed 5 bases, with 9 bases lying between them. Germline loops: CDR1 DFQATT, CDR2 SNEGSKA (reference sequence). This CDR3 reads CSARNHETQYF. DNA for the CDR3: TGCAGTGCTCGGAATCATGAGACCCAGTACTTC.

The V and J genes are TRBV4-2 and TRBJ2-5; 8 nucleotides agree with TRBD2. This CDR3 has 14 residues. The germline V gene has CDR1 LGHNA and CDR2 YNFKEQ. Germline trimming cut 2 bases from V and 4 bases from J; bases unmatched to any gene: 3. The CDR3 loop is CASSQTAGVETQYF. As DNA, the CDR3 is TGTGCCAGCAGCCAAACAGCGGGAGTAGAGACCCAGTACTTC.

The rearrangement links TRBV20-1 to TRBJ2-3; D perhaps matches TRBD1 (5 bases). The length of the CDR3 is 15 residues. V lost 5 bases to trimming and J lost 2 bases, with 17 bases between them. CDR1 and CDR2 (germline): DFQATT, SNEGSKA (reference sequence). The CDR3 DNA reads TGCAGTGCTTCCCCCGACAGTCCATACACAGATACGCAGTATTTT. Its translation is CSASPDSPYTDTQYF.

The rearrangement uses TRBV3-1 and TRBJ2-1; D is perhaps TRBD1 (5 bases). This CDR3 comprises 18 residues. Germline V gene lookup returns CDR1 LGHDT and CDR2 YNNKEL (reference sequence). Trimming shortened V by 0 bases and J by 0 bases, and 15 bases separated the two germline ends. CDR3 nucleotides: TGTGCCAGCAGCCAAGATCGGACACCGTTAAGCTCCTACAATGAGCAGTTCTTC. This translates into CASSQDRTPLSSYNEQFF.

V usage is TRBV4-2 and J usage is TRBJ2-7, with 9 bases that match TRBD2. This CDR3 region has 15 residues. J gave up 7 bases and V 0 bases, and 7 bases lay outside the gene matches. Germline V CDR1 and CDR2: LGHNA, YNFKEQ. For the CDR3, the DNA is TGTGCCAGCAGCCAAGAACCCCTTCTAGCGGGGGAGCAGTACTTC. Protein sequence: CASSQEPLLAGEQYF.

This clonotype was counted a few times. This chain links TRBV18 with TRBJ2-1; D call uncertain. Germline lookup yields CDR1 KGHSH and CDR2 LQKENI. There are 14 residues in the CDR3. Trimming stripped 3 bases from V and 7 bases from J, with 13 bases between. The CDR3 coding sequence is TGTGCCAGCTCACCGGTCAACTTAGGGAATGAGCAGTTCTTC. It codes for CASSPVNLGNEQFF. The variable domain in full, completed from reference TRBV18 and TRBJ2-1, reads NAGVMQNPRHLVRRRGQEARLRCSPMKGHSHVYWYRQLPEEGLKFMVYLQKENIIDESGMPKERFSAEFPKEGPSILRIQQVVRGDSAAYFCASSPVNLGNEQFFGPGTRLTVL.

The rearrangement joins TRBV7-9 to TRBJ2-3; 13 positions match TRBD2. With 5 bases clipped from V and 4 bases from J, the junction kept 6 bases outside the gene matches. CDR1 SEHNR and CDR2 FQNEAQ come from the germline V gene (reference sequence). The CDR3 is made up of 16 amino acids. The CDR3 region is CASSATSGRASDTQYF. CDR3 in DNA: TGTGCCAGCAGCGCTACTAGCGGGAGGGCCTCAGATACGCAGTATTTT.

This clonotype came up a few times. The genes are TRBV29-1 and TRBJ2-1; D is possibly TRBD2 (5 bases). This CDR3 spans 15 amino acids. Trimming shortened V by 2 bases and J by 4 bases, and 15 bases separated the two germline ends. The germline V gene encodes CDR1 SQVTM and CDR2 ANQGSEA. CDR3 residues: CSVELPPGLYNEQFF. As DNA, the CDR3 is TGCAGCGTTGAACTCCCCCCTGGACTGTACAATGAGCAGTTCTTC.

This sequence joins TRBV20-1 and TRBJ2-1, with D perhaps matching TRBD1 (5 bases). V shed 7 bases and J shed 10 bases, with 14 bases lying between them. CDR1 is DFQATT, CDR2 SNEGSKA, per germline (reference sequence). CDR3 length: 11 amino acids. CDR3 nucleotides: TGCAGTGGGACGCAGGGTCCAGAGCAGTTCTTC. Translation: CSGTQGPEQFF.

CDR3 amino acids: CASSESRGRTEAFF. CDR3 nucleotide sequence: TGCGCCAGCAGTGAGTCACGGGGAAGGACTGAAGCTTTCTTT. V usage is TRBV10-2 and J usage is TRBJ1-1; D remains ambiguous. Germline-derived CDR1 and CDR2 are WSHSY and SAAADI. This CDR3 contains 14 residues. Trimming removed 0 bases from V and 5 bases from J, with 10 bases in between.

The V gene is TRBV29-1, the J gene TRBJ1-1; D not certain. Deletions cut 4 bases from V and 1 base from J, with 13 bases between. From germline, CDR1 is SQVTM and CDR2 ANQGSEA. The length of the CDR3 is 14 residues. The CDR3 loop reads CSVVDWSGNTEAFF. The DNA for the CDR3 is TGCAGCGTTGTAGATTGGTCGGGGAACACTGAAGCTTTCTTT. Looking up the rest from reference TRBV29-1 and TRBJ1-1 gives the full variable domain: SAVISQKPSRDICQRGTSLTIQCQVDSQVTMMFWYRQQPGQSLTLIATANQGSEATYESGFVIDKFPISRPNLTFSTLTVSNMSPEDSSIYLCSVVDWSGNTEAFFGQGTRLTVV.

The rearrangement uses TRBV20-1 and TRBJ2-7; maybe TRBD2 (5 bases). Matching the DNA end better, TRBJ2-5 makes the J call doubtful. Per germline, CDR1 DFQATT and CDR2 SNEGSKA (reference sequence). The CDR3 consists of 15 residues. The CDR3 sequence: CSARGSARNQETQYF. Here the CDR3 DNA reads TGCAGTGCTAGGGGTAGCGCACGGAACCAAGAGACCCAGTACTTC.

The rearrangement uses TRBV20-1 and TRBJ2-3; tentatively, D is TRBD1 or TRBD2 (5 bases each). Germline assignment: CDR1 DFQATT and CDR2 SNEGSKA (reference sequence). This CDR3 is built from 14 residues. V was cut by 4 bases and J by 1 base, with 12 bases left in between. Written as DNA, the CDR3 is TGCAGTGCTACACCGGGACGGGGCACAGATACGCAGTATTTT. The encoded protein is CSATPGRGTDTQYF.

This clonotype showed up just a few times. The V gene is TRBV7-6, the J gene TRBJ2-5, with D possibly being TRBD1 or TRBD2 (5 bases each). This CDR3 comprises 14 residues. The germline gives CDR1 SGHVS, CDR2 FNYEAQ. The V end was cut by 1 base, the J end by 4 bases, with 10 bases between. CDR3 protein: CASSLGVRGETQYF. The CDR3 DNA is TGTGCCAGCAGCTTAGGGGTGAGGGGAGAGACCCAGTACTTC.

V and J are TRBV30 and TRBJ1-2, with D possibly matching TRBD1 (5 bases). V lost 5 bases to trimming and J lost 5 bases, with 15 bases between them. The CDR3 totals 13 residues. The germline V gene encodes CDR1 GTSNPN and CDR2 SVGIG (reference sequence). The CDR3, as DNA: TGTGCCTGGGGGAGCCAGACAGATTATGGCTACACCTTC. Residues: CAWGSQTDYGYTF.

The J gene is TRBJ2-1, the V gene TRBV12-3 or TRBV12-4; maybe TRBD1 (7 bases). This CDR3 is built from 15 residues. V was trimmed by 6 bases and J by 6 bases, leaving 18 bases between them. The CDR3: CASRLGGTAINEQFF. The CDR3 DNA reads as TGTGCCAGCAGATTGGGCGGGACAGCAATCAATGAGCAGTTCTTC.

V usage is TRBV18 and J usage is TRBJ2-3; 10 nucleotides match TRBD1. The CDR3 consists of 17 residues. J was trimmed by 5 bases and V by 4 bases; bases with no gene match: 12. Germline V gives CDR1 KGHSH, CDR2 LQKENI. DNA for the CDR3: TGTGCCAGCTCACGACCGACAGGGGGCGTTCTTGGAGATACGCAGTATTTT. Residues: CASSRPTGGVLGDTQYF.

This clonotype has more than one count but fewer than ten. V gene TRBV12-3 or TRBV12-4 combines with J gene TRBJ2-1; 9 bases fit TRBD2. The CDR3 spans 16 residues. Trimming took 2 bases from V and 0 from J; bases not matched to a gene: 2. The CDR3 reads CASSLLAGTSYNEQFF. The DNA for the CDR3 is TGTGCCAGCAGTTTACTAGCGGGGACCTCCTACAATGAGCAGTTCTTC.

The chain is built from TRBV18 and TRBJ2-7; TRBD1 matches 7 bases. This CDR3 is built from 15 residues. Trimming took 2 bases from V and 5 from J; bases not matched to a gene: 9. The germline gives CDR1 KGHSH, CDR2 LQKENI. In DNA, the CDR3 is TGTGCCAGCTCACCAGCAGGGGGTAATTCCCACGAGCAGTACTTC. It encodes CASSPAGGNSHEQYF.

This clonotype appeared a few times. The rearrangement uses TRBV6-5 and TRBJ1-1, with D tentatively TRBD1 (6 bases). Per germline, CDR1 MNHEY and CDR2 SVGAGI. This CDR3 spans 14 amino acids. Deletions cut 2 bases from V and 5 bases from J, with 12 bases between. The CDR3 loop is CASSYRSRGTEAFF. DNA of the CDR3: TGTGCCAGCAGTTACCGTTCTAGGGGGACTGAAGCTTTCTTT.

The V call is TRBV10-3, the J call TRBJ2-5; the match to TRBD1 covers 7 bases. Gene TRBJ2-7 matches the end of the DNA better, so the J call may be wrong. Germline loops: CDR1 ENHRY, CDR2 SYGVKD. The CDR3 is 12 amino acids. The CDR3 nucleotides are TGTGCCATCAGTAATCAGGGGGTCGAGCAGTACTTC. This codes for CAISNQGVEQYF.

The V call is TRBV14, the J call TRBJ2-1; D remains ambiguous. In germline, CDR1 is SGHDN, CDR2 FVKESK. V was trimmed by 5 bases and J by 0 bases, leaving 8 bases between them. This CDR3 comprises 14 residues. CDR3 DNA sequence: TGTGCCAGCAGCGACTCCTTCTCCTACAATGAGCAGTTCTTC. It specifies CASSDSFSYNEQFF.

This chain links TRBV9 with TRBJ1-1, with a tentative D call TRBD1 (5 bases). Germline CDR1 is SGDLS and CDR2 is YYNGEE. V lost 0 bases and J lost 3, with 9 bases in between. The CDR3 spans 14 residues. The CDR3 nucleotides read TGTGCCAGCAGCGTAGGGGGGGAGGACACTGAAGCTTTCTTT. Translated, it gives CASSVGGEDTEAFF.

V and J are TRBV6-5 and TRBJ2-7; TRBD2 might be the D (5 bases). The CDR3 is 13 residues long. Germline values: CDR1 MNHEY, CDR2 SVGAGI. With 8 bases removed from V and 1 base from J, the gap between germline ends came to 12 bases. The CDR3 bases are TGTGCCAGCCAGTTGACGGGGTCCTACGAGCAGTACTTC. Protein sequence: CASQLTGSYEQYF.

The chain carries TRBV6-5 and TRBJ2-1, with a tentative D call TRBD2 (5 bases). Trimming cost V 5 bases and J 5 bases, with 16 bases left between them. This CDR3 comprises 15 residues. Germline values: CDR1 MNHEY, CDR2 SVGAGI. In nucleotides, the CDR3 is TGTGCCAGCAGTCCGCGGACTGGGCCTAACAATGAGCAGTTCTTC. Translating gives CASSPRTGPNNEQFF.